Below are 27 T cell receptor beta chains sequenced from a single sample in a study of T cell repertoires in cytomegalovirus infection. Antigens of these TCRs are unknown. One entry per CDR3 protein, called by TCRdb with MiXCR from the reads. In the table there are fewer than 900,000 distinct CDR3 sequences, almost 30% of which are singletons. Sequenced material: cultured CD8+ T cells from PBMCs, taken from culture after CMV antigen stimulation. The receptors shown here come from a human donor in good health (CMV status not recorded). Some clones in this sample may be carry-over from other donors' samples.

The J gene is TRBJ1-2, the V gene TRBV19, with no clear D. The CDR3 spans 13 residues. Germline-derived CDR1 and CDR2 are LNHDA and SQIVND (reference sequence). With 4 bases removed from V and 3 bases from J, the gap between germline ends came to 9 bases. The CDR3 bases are TGTGCCAGTAGTACCGACACTTACTATGGCTACACCTTC. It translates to CASSTDTYYGYTF. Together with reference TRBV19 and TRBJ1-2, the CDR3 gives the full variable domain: DGGITQSPKYLFRKEGQNVTLSCEQNLNHDAMYWYRQDPGQGLRLIYYSQIVNDFQKGDIAEGYSVSREKKESFPLTVTSAQKNPTAFYLCASSTDTYYGYTFGSGTRLTVV.

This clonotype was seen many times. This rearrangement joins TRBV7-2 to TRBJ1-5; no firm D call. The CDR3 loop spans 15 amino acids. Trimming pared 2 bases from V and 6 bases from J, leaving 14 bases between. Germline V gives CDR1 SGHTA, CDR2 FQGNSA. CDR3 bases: TGTGCCAGCAGCTTATCGGGTAATGGAGGTCAGCCCCAGCATTTT. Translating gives CASSLSGNGGQPQHF.

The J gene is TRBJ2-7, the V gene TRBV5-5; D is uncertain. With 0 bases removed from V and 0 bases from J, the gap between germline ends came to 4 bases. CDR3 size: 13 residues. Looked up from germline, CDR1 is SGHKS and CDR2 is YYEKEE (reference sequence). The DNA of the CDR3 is TGTGCCAGCAGCTTGGATATCTCCTACGAGCAGTACGTC. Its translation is CASSLDISYEQYV.

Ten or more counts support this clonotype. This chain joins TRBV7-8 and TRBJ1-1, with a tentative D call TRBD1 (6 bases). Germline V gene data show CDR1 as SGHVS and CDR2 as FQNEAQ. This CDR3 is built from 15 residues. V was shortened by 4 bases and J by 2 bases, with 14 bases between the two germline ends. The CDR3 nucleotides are TGTGCCAGCAGCTCCCTAGGGGGTCGTAACACTGAAGCTTTCTTT. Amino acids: CASSSLGGRNTEAFF. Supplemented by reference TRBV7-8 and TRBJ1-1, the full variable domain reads GAGVSQSPRYKVAKRGQDVALRCDPISGHVSLFWYQQALGQGPEFLTYFQNEAQLDKSGLPSDRFFAERPEGSVSTLKIQRTQQEDSAVYLCASSSLGGRNTEAFFGQGTRLTVV.

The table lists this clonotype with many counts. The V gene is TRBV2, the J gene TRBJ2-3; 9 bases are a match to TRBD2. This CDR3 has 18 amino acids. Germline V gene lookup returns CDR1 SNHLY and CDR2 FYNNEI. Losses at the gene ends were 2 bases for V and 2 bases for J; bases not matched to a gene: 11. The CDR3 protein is CASSERGSSGGFTDTQYF. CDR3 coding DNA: TGTGCCAGCAGTGAAAGGGGAAGTAGCGGGGGATTCACAGATACGCAGTATTTT.

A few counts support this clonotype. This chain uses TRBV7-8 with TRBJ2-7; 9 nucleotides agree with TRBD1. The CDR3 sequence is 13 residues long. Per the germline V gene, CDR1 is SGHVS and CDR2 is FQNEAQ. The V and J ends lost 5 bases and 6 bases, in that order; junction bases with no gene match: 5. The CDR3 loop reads CASSPGTGTEQYV. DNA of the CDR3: TGTGCCAGCAGCCCGGGGACAGGGACCGAGCAGTACGTC.

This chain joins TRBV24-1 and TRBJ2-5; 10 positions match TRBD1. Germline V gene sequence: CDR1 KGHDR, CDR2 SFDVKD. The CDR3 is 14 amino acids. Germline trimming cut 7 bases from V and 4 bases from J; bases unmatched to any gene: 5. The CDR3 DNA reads TGTGCCACCAGCGGGACAGGGGACCTAGAGACCCAGTACTTC. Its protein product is CATSGTGDLETQYF.

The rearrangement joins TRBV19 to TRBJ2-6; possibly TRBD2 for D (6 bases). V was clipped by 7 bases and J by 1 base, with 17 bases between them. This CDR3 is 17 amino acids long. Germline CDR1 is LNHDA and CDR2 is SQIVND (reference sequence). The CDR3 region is CASKEEAGYSGANVLTF. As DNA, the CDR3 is TGTGCCAGTAAGGAGGAGGCGGGGTATTCTGGGGCCAACGTCCTGACTTTC. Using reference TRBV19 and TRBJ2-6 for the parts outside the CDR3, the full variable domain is DGGITQSPKYLFRKEGQNVTLSCEQNLNHDAMYWYRQDPGQGLRLIYYSQIVNDFQKGDIAEGYSVSREKKESFPLTVTSAQKNPTAFYLCASKEEAGYSGANVLTFGAGSRLTVL.

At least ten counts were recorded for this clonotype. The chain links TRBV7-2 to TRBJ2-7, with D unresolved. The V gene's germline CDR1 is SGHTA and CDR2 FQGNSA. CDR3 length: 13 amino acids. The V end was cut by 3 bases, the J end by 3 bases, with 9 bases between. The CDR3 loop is CASSFGTNYEQYF. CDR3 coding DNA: TGTGCCAGCAGCTTTGGCACAAACTACGAGCAGTACTTC. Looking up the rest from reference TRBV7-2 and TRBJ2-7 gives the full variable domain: GAGVSQSPSNKVTEKGKDVELRCDPISGHTALYWYRQSLGQGLEFLIYFQGNSAPDKSGLPSDRFSAERTGGSVSTLTIQRTQQEDSAVYLCASSFGTNYEQYFGPGTRLTVT.

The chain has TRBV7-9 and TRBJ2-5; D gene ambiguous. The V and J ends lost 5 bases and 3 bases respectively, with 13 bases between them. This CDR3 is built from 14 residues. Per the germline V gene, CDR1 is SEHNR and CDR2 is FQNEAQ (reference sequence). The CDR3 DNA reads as TGTGCCAGCAGCCCCTACGGCCAAGAAGAGACCCAGTACTTC. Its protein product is CASSPYGQEETQYF.

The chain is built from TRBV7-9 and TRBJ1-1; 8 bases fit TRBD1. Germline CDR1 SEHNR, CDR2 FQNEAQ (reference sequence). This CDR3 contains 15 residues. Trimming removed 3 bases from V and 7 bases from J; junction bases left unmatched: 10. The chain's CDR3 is CASSLSGGGKNEAFF. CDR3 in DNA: TGTGCCAGCAGCTTGTCAGGGGGCGGCAAGAATGAAGCTTTCTTT. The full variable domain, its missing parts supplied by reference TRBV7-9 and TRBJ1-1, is DTGVSQNPRHKITKRGQNVTFRCDPISEHNRLYWYRQTLGQGPEFLTYFQNEAQLEKSRLLSDRFSAERPKGSFSTLEIQRTEQGDSAMYLCASSLSGGGKNEAFFGQGTRLTVV.

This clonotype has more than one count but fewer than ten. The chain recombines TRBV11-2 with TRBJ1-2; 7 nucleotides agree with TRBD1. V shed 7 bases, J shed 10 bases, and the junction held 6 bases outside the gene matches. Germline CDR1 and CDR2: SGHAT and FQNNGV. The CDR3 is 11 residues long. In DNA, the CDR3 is TGTGCCAGCAAGGGGGCATCCTCCTACACCTTC. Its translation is CASKGASSYTF. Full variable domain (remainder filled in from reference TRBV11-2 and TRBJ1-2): EAGVAQSPRYKIIEKRQSVAFWCNPISGHATLYWYQQILGQGPKLLIQFQNNGVVDDSQLPKDRFSAERLKGVDSTLKIQPAKLEDSAVYLCASKGASSYTFGSGTRLTVV.

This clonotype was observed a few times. The chain's CDR3 is CATSDDRISGELFF. DNA for the CDR3: TGTGCCACCAGTGATGACAGGATTAGCGGGGAGCTGTTTTTT. The chain is built from TRBV24-1 and TRBJ2-2; perhaps TRBD1 as D (6 bases). This CDR3 is built from 14 residues. V was pared by 3 bases and J by 7 bases, with 11 bases between. The germline V gene has CDR1 KGHDR and CDR2 SFDVKD.

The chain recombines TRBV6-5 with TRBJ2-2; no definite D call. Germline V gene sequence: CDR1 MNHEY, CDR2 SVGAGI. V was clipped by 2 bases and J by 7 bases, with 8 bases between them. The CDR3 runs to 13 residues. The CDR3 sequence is CASSYPGSGELFF. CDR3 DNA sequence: TGTGCCAGCAGTTACCCCGGAAGCGGGGAGCTGTTTTTT.

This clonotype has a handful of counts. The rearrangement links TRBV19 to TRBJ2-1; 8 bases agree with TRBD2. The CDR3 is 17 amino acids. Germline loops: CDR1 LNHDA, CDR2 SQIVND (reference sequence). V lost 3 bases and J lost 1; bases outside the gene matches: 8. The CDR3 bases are TGTGCCAGTAGTATGTGGGCTAGCGGGCTTTCCTACAATGAGCAGTTCTTC. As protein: CASSMWASGLSYNEQFF.

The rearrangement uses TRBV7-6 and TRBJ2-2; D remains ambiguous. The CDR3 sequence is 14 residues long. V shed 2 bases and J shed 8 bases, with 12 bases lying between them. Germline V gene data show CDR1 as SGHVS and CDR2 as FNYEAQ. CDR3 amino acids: CASSLRPLGGELFF. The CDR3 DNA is TGTGCCAGCAGCTTACGGCCGCTTGGAGGGGAGCTGTTTTTT.

This CDR3 is CASSLTAVYNEQFF. In DNA, the CDR3 is TGTGCCAGCAGCTTGACGGCAGTGTACAATGAGCAGTTCTTC. The V call is TRBV2, the J call TRBJ2-1; no clear D gene. With 6 bases removed from V and 4 bases from J, the gap between germline ends came to 13 bases. Germline CDR1 SNHLY, CDR2 FYNNEI. This CDR3 has 14 amino acids.

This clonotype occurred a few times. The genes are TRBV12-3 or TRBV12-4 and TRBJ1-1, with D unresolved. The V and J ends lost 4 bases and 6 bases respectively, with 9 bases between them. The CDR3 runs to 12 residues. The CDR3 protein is CASSSLRAEAFF. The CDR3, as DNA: TGTGCCAGCAGTTCCTTGAGGGCTGAAGCTTTCTTT.

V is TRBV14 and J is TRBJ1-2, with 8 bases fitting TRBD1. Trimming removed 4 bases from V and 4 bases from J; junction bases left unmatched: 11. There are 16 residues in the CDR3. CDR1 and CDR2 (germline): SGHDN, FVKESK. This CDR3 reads CASSPRQGSPFYGYTF. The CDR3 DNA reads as TGTGCCAGCAGCCCCCGACAGGGGAGTCCGTTCTATGGCTACACCTTC.

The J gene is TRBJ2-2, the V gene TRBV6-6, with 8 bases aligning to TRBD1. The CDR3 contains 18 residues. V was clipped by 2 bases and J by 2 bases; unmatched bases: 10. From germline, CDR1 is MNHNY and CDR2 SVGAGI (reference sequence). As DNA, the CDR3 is TGTGCCAGCAGTTACCTTCCTTTGGACAGGGATAACACCGGGGAGCTGTTTTTT. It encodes CASSYLPLDRDNTGELFF.

Written as DNA, the CDR3 is TGTGCCAGTAGTATAGGGCCACTGGGAGGCTACGAGCAGTACTTC. Translated: CASSIGPLGGYEQYF. The V call is TRBV19, the J call TRBJ2-7; D may be TRBD2 (6 bases). The V and J ends lost 1 base and 3 bases respectively, with 13 bases between them. The CDR3 spans 15 residues. CDR1 LNHDA and CDR2 SQIVND come from the germline V gene (reference sequence).

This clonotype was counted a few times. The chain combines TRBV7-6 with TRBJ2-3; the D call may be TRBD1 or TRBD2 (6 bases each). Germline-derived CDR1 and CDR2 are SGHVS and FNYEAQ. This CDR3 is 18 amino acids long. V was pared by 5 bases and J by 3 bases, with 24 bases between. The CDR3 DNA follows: TGTGCCAGCAGCCCGAGGATCCTTGAAGGGGGGACTACAGATACGCAGTATTTT. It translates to CASSPRILEGGTTDTQYF.

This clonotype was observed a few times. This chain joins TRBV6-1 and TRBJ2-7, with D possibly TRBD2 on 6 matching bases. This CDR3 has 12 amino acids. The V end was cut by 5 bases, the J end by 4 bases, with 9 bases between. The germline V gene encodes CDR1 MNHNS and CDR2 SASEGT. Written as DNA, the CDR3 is TGTGCCAGCAGTTGGGACTTTTACGAGCAGTACGTC. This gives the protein CASSWDFYEQYV.

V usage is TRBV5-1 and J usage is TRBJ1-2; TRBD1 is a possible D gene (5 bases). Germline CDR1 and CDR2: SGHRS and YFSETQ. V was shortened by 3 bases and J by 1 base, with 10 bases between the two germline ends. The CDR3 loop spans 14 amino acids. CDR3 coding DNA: TGCGCCAGCAGCTACCAGACAGTTAACTATGGCTACACCTTC. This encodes CASSYQTVNYGYTF.

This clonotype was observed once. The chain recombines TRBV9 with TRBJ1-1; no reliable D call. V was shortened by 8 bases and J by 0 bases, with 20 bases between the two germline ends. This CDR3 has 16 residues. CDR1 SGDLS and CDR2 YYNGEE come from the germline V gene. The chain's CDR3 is CARNPTLILMNTEAFF. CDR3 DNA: TGTGCCAGAAACCCGACCCTGATCCTGATGAACACTGAAGCTTTCTTT.

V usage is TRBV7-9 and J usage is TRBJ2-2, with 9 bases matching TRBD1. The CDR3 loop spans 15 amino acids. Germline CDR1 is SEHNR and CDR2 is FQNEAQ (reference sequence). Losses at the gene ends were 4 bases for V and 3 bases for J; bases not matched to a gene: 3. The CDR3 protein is CASSWTGEDTGELFF. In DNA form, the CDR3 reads TGTGCCAGCAGCTGGACAGGGGAGGACACCGGGGAGCTGTTTTTT. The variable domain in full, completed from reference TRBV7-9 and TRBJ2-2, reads DTGVSQNPRHKITKRGQNVTFRCDPISEHNRLYWYRQTLGQGPEFLTYFQNEAQLEKSRLLSDRFSAERPKGSFSTLEIQRTEQGDSAMYLCASSWTGEDTGELFFGEGSRLTVL.

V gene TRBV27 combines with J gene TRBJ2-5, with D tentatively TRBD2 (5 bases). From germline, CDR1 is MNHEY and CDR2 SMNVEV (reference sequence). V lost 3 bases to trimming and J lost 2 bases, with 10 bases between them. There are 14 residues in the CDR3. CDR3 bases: TGTGCCAGCAGTTTCAACGGGGAACAAGAGACCCAGTACTTC. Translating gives CASSFNGEQETQYF.